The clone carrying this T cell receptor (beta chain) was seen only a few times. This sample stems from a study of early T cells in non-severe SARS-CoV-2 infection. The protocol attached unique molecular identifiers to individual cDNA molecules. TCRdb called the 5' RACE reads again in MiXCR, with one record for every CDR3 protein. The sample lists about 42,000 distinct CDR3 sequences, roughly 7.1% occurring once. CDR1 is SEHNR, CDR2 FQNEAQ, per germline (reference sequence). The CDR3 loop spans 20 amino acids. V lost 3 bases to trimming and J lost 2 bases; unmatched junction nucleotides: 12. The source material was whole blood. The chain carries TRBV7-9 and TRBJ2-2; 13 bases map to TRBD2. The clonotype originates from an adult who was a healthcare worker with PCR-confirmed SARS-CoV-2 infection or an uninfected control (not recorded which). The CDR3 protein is CASSFRLAGGRATNTGELFF. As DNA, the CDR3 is TGTGCCAGCAGCTTTCGACTAGCGGGGGGCCGAGCAACTAACACCGGGGAGCTGTTTTTT. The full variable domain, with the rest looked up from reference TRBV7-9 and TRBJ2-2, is DTGVSQNPRHKITKRGQNVTFRCDPISEHNRLYWYRQTLGQGPEFLTYFQNEAQLEKSRLLSDRFSAERPKGSFSTLEIQRTEQGDSAMYLCASSFRLAGGRATNTGELFFGEGSRLTVL.